The present entry profiles one TCR beta chain with its context. Its specificity is unknown. The entry originates in a study of cytomegalovirus exposure and HLA in healthy donors. Findings and limits, study-wide: Excluded were some V segments that proved indistinguishable, including TRBV6-2 and TRBV6-3. Three CMV-associated chains were confirmed in vitro to be specific for CMV antigens. Based on reports, TCR beta sequences accurately predicted HLA-A and HLA-B alleles for most subjects.

The PCR contained 60 Vbeta and 13 Jbeta primers. Assay used: immunoSEQ multiplex PCR; TCRdb lists only in-frame clones, some missing. Seen here are about 73,000 clones, around 82% observed once, and the top ten hold 1.1%. CDR1 MNHEY and CDR2 SMNVEV come from the germline V gene (reference sequence). CDR3 length: 14 amino acids. The germline V and J ends were trimmed by 5 bases and 1 base, with 12 bases remaining between them. Sequenced: PBMCs. The rearrangement uses TRBV27 and TRBJ2-7; D not certain. This TCR was sampled from a male donor in good health and CMV-seronegative. CDR3 sequence reads: CASSPELLSYEQYF. CDR3 DNA sequence: TGTGCCAGCAGTCCCGAATTACTATCCTACGAGCAGTACTTC.